This T cell receptor (beta chain) originates from a study of T cell responses to AZD1222 COVID-19 vaccine. V dropped 7 bases and J dropped 2 bases, with 13 bases sitting between them. Germline CDR1 reads SGHRS; CDR2 reads YFSETQ. The CDR3 spans 14 residues. Libraries were prepared by immunoSEQ multiplex PCR; TCRdb keeps only in-frame clonotypes and omits some of them. This table has about 120,000 clones, 70% to 90% appearing once. Study observations and caveats: Without day 14 samples, only post-peak T cell repertoires were studied. Vaccine-related CD4 TCRs covered spike, predominating at 160-218 and 743-854. Clonal diversity was possibly underestimated, and white British individuals and females predominated among donors. Only a handful of AZD1222 recipients, several in all, had baseline seropositivity.

As to this clone: The target antigen is unknown.

This sequence was found in an adult in good health. This chain links TRBV5-1 with TRBJ1-3, with D unclear. The sample here was peripheral blood, taken on day 0 of AZD1222 vaccination. The CDR3 bases are TGCGCCAGCTCGCCCCAGGCGGCTGGAAACACCATATATTTT. Translated: CASSPQAAGNTIYF.